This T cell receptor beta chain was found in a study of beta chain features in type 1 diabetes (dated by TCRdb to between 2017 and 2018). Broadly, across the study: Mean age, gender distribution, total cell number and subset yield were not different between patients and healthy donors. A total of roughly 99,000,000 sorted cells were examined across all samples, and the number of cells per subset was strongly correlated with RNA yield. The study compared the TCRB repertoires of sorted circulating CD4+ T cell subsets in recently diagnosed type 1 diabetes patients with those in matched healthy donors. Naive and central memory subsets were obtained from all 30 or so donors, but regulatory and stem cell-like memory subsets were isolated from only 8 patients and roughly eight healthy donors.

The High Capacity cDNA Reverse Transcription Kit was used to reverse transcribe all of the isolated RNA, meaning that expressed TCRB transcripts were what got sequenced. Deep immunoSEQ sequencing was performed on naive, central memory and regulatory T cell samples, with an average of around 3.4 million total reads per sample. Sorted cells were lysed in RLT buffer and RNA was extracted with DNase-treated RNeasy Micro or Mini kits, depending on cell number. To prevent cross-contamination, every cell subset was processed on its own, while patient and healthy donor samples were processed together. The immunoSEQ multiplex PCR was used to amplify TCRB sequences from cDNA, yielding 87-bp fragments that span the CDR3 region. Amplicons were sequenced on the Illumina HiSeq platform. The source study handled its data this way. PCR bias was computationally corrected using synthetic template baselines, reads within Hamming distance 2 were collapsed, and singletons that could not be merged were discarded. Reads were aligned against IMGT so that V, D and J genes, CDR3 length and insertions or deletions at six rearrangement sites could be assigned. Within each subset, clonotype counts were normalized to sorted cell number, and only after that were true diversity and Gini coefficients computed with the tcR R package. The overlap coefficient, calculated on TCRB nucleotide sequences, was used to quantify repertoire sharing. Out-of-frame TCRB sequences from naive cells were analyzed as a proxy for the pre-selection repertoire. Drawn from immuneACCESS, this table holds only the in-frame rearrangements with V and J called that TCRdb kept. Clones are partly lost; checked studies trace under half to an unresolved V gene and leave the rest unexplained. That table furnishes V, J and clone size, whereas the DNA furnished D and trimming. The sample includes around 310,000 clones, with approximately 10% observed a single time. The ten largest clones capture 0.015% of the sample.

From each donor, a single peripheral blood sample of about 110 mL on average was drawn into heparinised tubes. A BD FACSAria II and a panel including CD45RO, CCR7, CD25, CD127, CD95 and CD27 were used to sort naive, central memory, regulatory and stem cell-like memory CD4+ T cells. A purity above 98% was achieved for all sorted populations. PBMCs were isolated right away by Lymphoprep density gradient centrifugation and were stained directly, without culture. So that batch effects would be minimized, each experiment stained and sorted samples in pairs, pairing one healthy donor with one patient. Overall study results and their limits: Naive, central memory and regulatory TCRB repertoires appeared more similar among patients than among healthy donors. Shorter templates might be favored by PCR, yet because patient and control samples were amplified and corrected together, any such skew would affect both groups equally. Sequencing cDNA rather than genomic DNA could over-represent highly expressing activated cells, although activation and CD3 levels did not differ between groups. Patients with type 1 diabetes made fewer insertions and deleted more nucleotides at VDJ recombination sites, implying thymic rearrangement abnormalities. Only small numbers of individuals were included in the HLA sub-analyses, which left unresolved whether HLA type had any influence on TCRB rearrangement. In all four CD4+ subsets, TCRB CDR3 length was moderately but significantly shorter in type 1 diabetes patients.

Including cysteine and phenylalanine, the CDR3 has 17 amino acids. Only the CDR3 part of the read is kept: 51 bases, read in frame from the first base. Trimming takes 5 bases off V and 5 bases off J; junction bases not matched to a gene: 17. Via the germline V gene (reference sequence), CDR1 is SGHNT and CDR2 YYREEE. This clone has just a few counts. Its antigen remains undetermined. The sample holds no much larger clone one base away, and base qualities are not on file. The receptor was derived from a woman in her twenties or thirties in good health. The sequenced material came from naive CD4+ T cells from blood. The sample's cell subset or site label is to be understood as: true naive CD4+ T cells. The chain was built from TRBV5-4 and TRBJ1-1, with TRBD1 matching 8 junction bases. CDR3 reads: CASRPLTGDSGDTEAFF. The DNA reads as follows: TGTGCCAGCAGACCCTTGACAGGGGACAGTGGTGATACTGAAGCTTTCTTT.